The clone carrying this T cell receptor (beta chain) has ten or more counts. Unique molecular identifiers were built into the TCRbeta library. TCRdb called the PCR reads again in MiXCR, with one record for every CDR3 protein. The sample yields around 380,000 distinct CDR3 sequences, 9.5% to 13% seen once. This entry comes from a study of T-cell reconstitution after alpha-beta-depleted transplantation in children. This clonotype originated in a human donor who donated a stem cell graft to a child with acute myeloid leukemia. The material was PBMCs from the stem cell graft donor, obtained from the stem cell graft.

The CDR3 bases are TGCAGCGGCCGAGAAGGGACAGAACTCATTCAGTACTTC. It yields the protein CSGREGTELIQYF. The chain couples TRBV29-1 to TRBJ2-4; 7 bases map to TRBD1. The CDR3 runs 13 residues. In germline, CDR1 is SQVTM, CDR2 ANQGSEA. The trim removed 7 bases at V and 9 bases at J, leaving 12 bases unmatched.